This T cell receptor beta chain stems from a study of cytomegalovirus exposure and HLA in healthy donors. Study-level information: Falling in the Caucasian-associated ancestry cluster were about 82% of about 400 genotyped donors.

This clone was recorded a few times. Its antigen is not identified. The PCR employed 60 Vbeta primers together with 13 Jbeta primers. Clones were read by immunoSEQ multiplex PCR, and TCRdb kept only the in-frame ones, dropping some. The sample includes about 80,000 clones, 62% seen only once; the top ten take approximately 4%. Study results and limitations: Later analysis placed DRB1 highest and HLA-C lowest in TCR association rates, which differed by HLA locus. TCR beta sequences reportedly predicted most subjects' HLA-A and HLA-B alleles accurately. Roughly 170 TCR beta chains were listed as cytomegalovirus-associated.

The V gene's germline CDR1 is MGHDK and CDR2 SYGVNS. Trimming at V came to 4 bases and at J to 0 bases, leaving 5 bases not matched to a gene. The CDR3 length is 16 residues. The sequencing sample was made of PBMCs. The chain recombines TRBV25-1 with TRBJ1-5; 8 bases line up with TRBD1. This clonotype originated in a male donor in good health and CMV-seropositive. CDR3 nucleotides: TGTGCCAGCAGTGGGGGGACAGGCTATAGCAATCAGCCCCAGCATTTT. Translated: CASSGGTGYSNQPQHF. The entire variable domain, with the rest obtained from reference TRBV25-1 and TRBJ1-5, is as follows: EADIYQTPRYLVIGTGKKITLECSQTMGHDKMYWYQQDPGMELHLIHYSYGVNSTEKGDLSSESTVSRIRTEHFPLTLESARPSHTSQYLCASSGGTGYSNQPQHFGDGTRLSIL.